Below are 30 T cell receptor beta chains sequenced from a single sample in a study of T cell responses to AZD1222 COVID-19 vaccine. Using immunoSEQ multiplex PCR, the repertoire was profiled, and TCRdb retains in-frame clones only, with some absent. Among under 150,000 clones listed, roughly 90% were seen once. The material sequenced was peripheral blood, taken 28 days after the second AZD1222 dose. Receptors originate from an adult who received the AZD1222 COVID-19 vaccine.

The chain links TRBV7-6 to TRBJ2-1, with D possibly matching TRBD2 (7 bases). This CDR3 is 15 amino acids long. V was pared by 5 bases and J by 5 bases, with 16 bases between. The germline V gene has CDR1 SGHVS and CDR2 FNYEAQ. The DNA of the CDR3 is TGTGCCAGCAGCCCCGGAGGGGGGAGGGACAATGAGCAGTTCTTC. This translates into CASSPGGGRDNEQFF.

The CDR3: CASSPLQKDTEAFF. The CDR3 DNA is TGTGCCAGCTCACCCCTCCAAAAGGACACTGAAGCTTTCTTT. This chain connects TRBV18 to TRBJ1-1; D unclear. The CDR3 totals 14 residues. Per the germline V gene, CDR1 is KGHSH and CDR2 is LQKENI. Trimming left V 3 bases short and J 3 bases short, with 11 bases between.

The V call is TRBV6-2 or TRBV6-3, the J call TRBJ2-7, with a possible D match to TRBD2 (5 bases). This CDR3 spans 21 amino acids. Per germline, CDR1 MNHEY and CDR2 SVGEGT. Between the trimmed V and J ends, which lost 2 bases and 0 bases, there was a span of 29 bases. In nucleotides, the CDR3 is TGTGCCAGCAGTTACATGTCGGGGTTGATGGCCCTCACTTCCAGCTCCTACGAGCAGTACTTC. This codes for CASSYMSGLMALTSSSYEQYF.

This chain uses TRBV14 with TRBJ1-2; D gene ambiguous. The CDR3 contains 15 residues. Trimming removed 3 bases at V and 5 bases at J, with 16 bases between. CDR1 is SGHDN and CDR2 is FVKESK in the germline V gene. CDR3 coding DNA: TGTGCCAGCAGCCAGGATGGGGTCTTATTTTATGGCTACACCTTC. The encoded protein is CASSQDGVLFYGYTF.

V gene TRBV19 combines with J gene TRBJ1-3, with 9 nucleotides matching TRBD1. This CDR3 comprises 13 residues. Germline trimming cut 8 bases from V and 4 bases from J; bases unmatched to any gene: 3. CDR1 is LNHDA and CDR2 is SQIVND in the germline V gene (reference sequence). CDR3 region: CASGTGQGNTIYF. CDR3 sequence (DNA): TGTGCCAGTGGGACAGGGCAAGGAAACACCATATATTTT.

The chain recombines TRBV6-5 with TRBJ2-4; perhaps TRBD1 as D (5 bases). The CDR3 is 11 residues long. The ends were cut back, 8 bases at V and 7 bases at J, with 9 bases in the middle. The germline gives CDR1 MNHEY, CDR2 SVGAGI. CDR3 sequence: CASWAGNIQYF. The CDR3 nucleotides read TGTGCCAGCTGGGCAGGGAACATTCAGTACTTC.

This clone was detected once. The CDR3 protein is CASRSRGVGNSPLHF. The CDR3 nucleotides are TGTGCCAGTAGATCCAGGGGGGTAGGCAATTCACCCCTCCACTTT. V and J are TRBV19 and TRBJ1-6, with 7 bases that match TRBD1. Trimming removed 6 bases from V and 7 bases from J; junction bases left unmatched: 9. Per the germline V gene, CDR1 is LNHDA and CDR2 is SQIVND (reference sequence). The CDR3 consists of 15 residues. The full variable domain, its missing parts supplied by reference TRBV19 and TRBJ1-6, is DGGITQSPKYLFRKEGQNVTLSCEQNLNHDAMYWYRQDPGQGLRLIYYSQIVNDFQKGDIAEGYSVSREKKESFPLTVTSAQKNPTAFYLCASRSRGVGNSPLHFGNGTRLTVT.

The chain employs TRBV13 and TRBJ2-2; D not resolved. The CDR3 is 17 amino acids. V was cut by 1 base and J by 0 bases, with 12 bases left in between. Germline-derived CDR1 and CDR2 are PRHDT and FYEKMQ (reference sequence). The CDR3 DNA sequence: TGTGCCAGCAGCTTAGTTCCGACCATTACGAACACCGGGGAGCTGTTTTTT. It encodes CASSLVPTITNTGELFF.

The chain employs TRBV29-1 and TRBJ1-1; 8 bases are a match to TRBD1. This CDR3 is 13 amino acids long. The V segment lost 7 bases and the J segment 0 bases; nucleotides outside the gene matches: 4. In germline, CDR1 is SQVTM, CDR2 ANQGSEA. CDR3 sequence reads: CSARTGMNTEAFF. The CDR3 coding sequence is TGCAGCGCCCGGACAGGGATGAACACTGAAGCTTTCTTT.

The chain couples TRBV5-1 to TRBJ2-7; TRBD1 aligns across 9 bases. V lost 6 bases and J lost 5; bases outside the gene matches: 6. The length of the CDR3 is 13 residues. From germline, CDR1 is SGHRS and CDR2 YFSETQ. CDR3 sequence reads: CASTGQGPNEQYF. The CDR3 DNA is TGCGCCAGCACGGGACAGGGCCCCAACGAGCAGTACTTC.

The count of this clone is one. The gene calls are TRBV3-1 (or the pseudogene TRBV3-2) and TRBJ2-7; no clear D. V was pared by 1 base and J by 6 bases, with 4 bases between. Germline assignment: CDR1 LGHDT and CDR2 YNNKEL (reference sequence). CDR3 length: 11 amino acids. The CDR3: CASSQAGEQYV. CDR3 bases: TGTGCCAGCAGCCAAGCGGGCGAGCAGTACGTC.

The J gene is TRBJ2-1, the V gene TRBV24-1; D unresolved. V lost 4 bases, J lost 3 bases, and 12 bases lay in between. Looked up from germline, CDR1 is KGHDR and CDR2 is SFDVKD. The CDR3 spans 15 residues. CDR3 nucleotide sequence: TGTGCCACCAGTGAGTCGTCAATCGGCTACAATGAGCAGTTCTTC. This codes for CATSESSIGYNEQFF.

This clone appeared a few times. The chain carries TRBV6-6 and TRBJ2-2, with 11 bases matching TRBD1. Per the germline V gene, CDR1 is MNHNY and CDR2 is SVGAGI (reference sequence). The CDR3 contains 16 residues. V was clipped by 2 bases and J by 7 bases; unmatched bases: 6. Written as DNA, the CDR3 is TGTGCCAGCAGTTACGGGACAGGGGGAGGTGGCGGGGAGCTGTTTTTT. Protein product: CASSYGTGGGGGELFF.

The chain links TRBV6-5 to TRBJ1-6; 9 nucleotides align to TRBD1. V gave up 6 bases and J gave up 10 bases; unmatched junction bases: 7. The CDR3 loop spans 14 amino acids. The germline CDR1 and CDR2 sequences are MNHEY and SVGAGI. The CDR3 sequence is CASSRRDRASPLHF. The CDR3 DNA follows: TGTGCCAGCAGCCGCCGGGACAGGGCATCACCCCTCCACTTT.

V gene TRBV9 combines with J gene TRBJ1-5, with D perhaps matching TRBD1 (5 bases). The length of the CDR3 is 15 residues. CDR1 is SGDLS and CDR2 is YYNGEE in the germline V gene. Between the trimmed V and J ends, which lost 2 bases and 0 bases, there was a span of 9 bases. The CDR3 DNA is TGTGCCAGCAGCGTGGGGGGTGTTAGCAATCAGCCCCAGCATTTT. This codes for CASSVGGVSNQPQHF.

This chain joins TRBV5-1 and TRBJ2-1; 7 nucleotides match TRBD2. CDR3 length: 16 residues. The ends lost 0 bases at V and 9 bases at J; junction bases unmatched: 12. Germline V gene sequence: CDR1 SGHRS, CDR2 YFSETQ. The CDR3, as DNA: TGCGCCAGCAGCTTGGGGATAAGGGGTAGCGGGTTTGAGCAGTTCTTC. Translated: CASSLGIRGSGFEQFF.

The V and J genes are TRBV30 and TRBJ1-1; weak D call: TRBD1 (5 bases). V lost 5 bases and J 2 bases, leaving 9 bases between the germline ends. This CDR3 spans 12 amino acids. CDR1 is GTSNPN and CDR2 is SVGIG in the germline V gene (reference sequence). The CDR3 protein is CAWSGRNTEAFF. The CDR3 region has the DNA TGTGCCTGGTCAGGGAGAAACACTGAAGCTTTCTTT. Complete variable domain (other parts from reference TRBV30 and TRBJ1-1): SQTIHQWPATLVQPVGSPLSLECTVEGTSNPNLYWYRQAAGRGLQLLFYSVGIGQISSEVPQNLSASRPQDRQFILSSKKLLLSDSGFYLCAWSGRNTEAFFGQGTRLTVV.

The rearrangement uses TRBV19 and TRBJ2-1, with 9 bases lining up with TRBD2. Losses at the gene ends were 4 bases for V and 8 bases for J; bases not matched to a gene: 9. The germline V gene has CDR1 LNHDA and CDR2 SQIVND (reference sequence). The CDR3 is 15 residues long. The CDR3, as DNA: TGTGCCAGTAGTAAAGCGGGAGGTCCTTGGTATGAGCAGTTCTTC. Encoded protein: CASSKAGGPWYEQFF.

The J gene is TRBJ2-6, the V gene TRBV3-1 (or the pseudogene TRBV3-2); D uncertain. Germline CDR1 reads LGHDT; CDR2 reads YNNKEL (reference sequence). V lost 0 bases to trimming and J lost 0 bases, with 9 bases between them. CDR3 length: 17 amino acids. This chain's CDR3 is CASSQDPMPSGANVLTF. DNA of the CDR3: TGTGCCAGCAGCCAAGATCCCATGCCCTCTGGGGCCAACGTCCTGACTTTC.

The V gene is TRBV6-6, the J gene TRBJ1-1; TRBD1 matches 9 bases. Per germline, CDR1 MNHNY and CDR2 SVGAGI (reference sequence). Trimming at V came to 5 bases and at J to 0 bases, leaving 10 bases not matched to a gene. The CDR3 runs 17 residues. The CDR3 reads CASSPPGQGPVNTEAFF. The CDR3 DNA sequence: TGTGCCAGCAGTCCCCCGGGACAGGGCCCTGTGAACACTGAAGCTTTCTTT.

The V gene is TRBV30, the J gene TRBJ1-5; tentative D call: TRBD1 (6 bases). CDR1 is GTSNPN and CDR2 is SVGIG in the germline V gene (reference sequence). The CDR3 is made up of 14 amino acids. Trimming removed 3 bases from V and 3 bases from J, with 12 bases in between. The CDR3 coding sequence is TGTGCCTGGAGCGCACAGGGCAACAATCAGCCCCAGCATTTT. This codes for CAWSAQGNNQPQHF. Together with reference TRBV30 and TRBJ1-5, the CDR3 gives the full variable domain: SQTIHQWPATLVQPVGSPLSLECTVEGTSNPNLYWYRQAAGRGLQLLFYSVGIGQISSEVPQNLSASRPQDRQFILSSKKLLLSDSGFYLCAWSAQGNNQPQHFGDGTRLSIL.

The V and J genes are TRBV5-5 and TRBJ2-5; D possibly corresponds to TRBD1 (5 bases). The V end was cut by 5 bases, the J end by 2 bases, with 19 bases between. The CDR3 contains 16 residues. Germline assignment: CDR1 SGHKS and CDR2 YYEKEE (reference sequence). The CDR3 DNA is TGTGCCAGCAGTTTACCCTCAACAGGAAATCAAGAGACCCAGTACTTC. It specifies CASSLPSTGNQETQYF.

The gene calls are TRBV7-2 and TRBJ2-7, with D possibly matching TRBD1 (6 bases). The CDR3 is 12 amino acids. CDR1 and CDR2 (germline): SGHTA, FQGNSA. V was clipped by 4 bases and J by 3 bases, with 7 bases between them. The CDR3 DNA is TGTGCCAGCAGCTCACAGGGCTACGAGCAGTACTTC. Translated: CASSSQGYEQYF.

This chain links TRBV18 with TRBJ1-2, with TRBD1 identical over 9 bases. The CDR3 length is 13 residues. CDR1 KGHSH and CDR2 LQKENI come from the germline V gene. V shed 4 bases, J shed 3 bases, and the junction held 0 bases outside the gene matches. This chain's CDR3 is CASSRTGDYGYTF. The CDR3 DNA follows: TGTGCCAGCTCACGGACAGGGGACTATGGCTACACCTTC.

The V gene is TRBV9, the J gene TRBJ2-2; D remains unclear. V was clipped by 2 bases and J by 5 bases, with 7 bases between them. CDR3 length: 13 amino acids. Germline values: CDR1 SGDLS, CDR2 YYNGEE. The CDR3 DNA is TGTGCCAGCAGCGTTAGTGGTACCGGGGAGCTGTTTTTT. Translation: CASSVSGTGELFF.

The rearrangement uses TRBV3-1 (or the pseudogene TRBV3-2) and TRBJ1-2; D gene ambiguous. Trimming took off 4 bases at V and 8 bases at J, with 20 bases between the two ends. The CDR3 loop spans 15 amino acids. In germline, CDR1 is LGHDT, CDR2 YNNKEL (reference sequence). The CDR3 DNA follows: TGTGCCAGCAGCCCCAATGCCGGGAGCAGAGGAGGCTACACCTTC. This sequence encodes CASSPNAGSRGGYTF.

The chain joins TRBV29-1 to TRBJ2-7; 8 nucleotides align to TRBD1. The germline V gene has CDR1 SQVTM and CDR2 ANQGSEA. V lost 4 bases and J lost 1; bases outside the gene matches: 6. The CDR3 length is 14 residues. The DNA for the CDR3 is TGCAGCGTTGTGACAGGGGCCTCATCCTACGAGCAGTACTTC. Its protein product is CSVVTGASSYEQYF.

The chain couples TRBV3-1 (or the pseudogene TRBV3-2) to TRBJ2-3; D ambiguous. Trimming removed 2 bases at V and 0 bases at J, with 12 bases between. Germline V CDR1 and CDR2: LGHDT, YNNKEL (reference sequence). This CDR3 contains 16 residues. The CDR3 here is CASSQFGPVSTDTQYF. The CDR3 DNA follows: TGTGCCAGCAGCCAATTCGGGCCAGTGAGCACAGATACGCAGTATTTT.

The V and J genes are TRBV20-1 and TRBJ2-2; D gene uncertain. The CDR3 length is 11 residues. With 3 bases removed from V and 3 bases from J, the gap between germline ends came to 2 bases. CDR1 is DFQATT, CDR2 SNEGSKA, per germline (reference sequence). CDR3 nucleotide sequence: TGCAGTGCTAGGGACACCGGGGAGCTGTTTTTT. Translation gives CSARDTGELFF.

A few counts support this clone. This chain joins TRBV19 and TRBJ1-1, with 10 positions matching TRBD1. Losses at the gene ends were 5 bases for V and 6 bases for J; bases not matched to a gene: 9. CDR3 size: 15 residues. CDR1 and CDR2 (germline): LNHDA, SQIVND (reference sequence). CDR3 loop: CASSPPGQGLSEAFF. CDR3 bases: TGTGCCAGTAGTCCGCCGGGACAGGGGTTATCTGAAGCTTTCTTT.